The rows below give T cell receptor beta chains drawn from one sample of a study of fetal regulatory T cell absence and autoimmunity. TCRdb's table, derived via immunoSEQ multiplex PCR, lists solely in-frame clones and lacks some. The sample gives around 100,000 clones, more than 70% of which show up once; 1.5% to 2.5% is in the top ten. The sample taken for sequencing was pancreas tissue. The receptors derive from a male donor with IPEX syndrome. Both conserved end residues are part of each CDR3. The D gene is left open where the match is weak. Where a row states a size, it is once, few, many or the class of an expanded clone; other rows omit it.

j_gene: TRBJ1-2
abundance: -
v_gene: TRBV6-6
d_gene: TRBD1
CDR3nt: TGTGCCAGCAGAGCCGACAGGGGGCATGGCTACACCTTC
CDR3aa: CASRADRGHGYTF

j_gene: TRBJ1-2
abundance: once
v_gene: TRBV9
d_gene: TRBD1
CDR3nt: TGTGCCAGCAGGGGACAGATCGACTATGGCTACACCTTC
CDR3aa: CASRGQIDYGYTF

j_gene: TRBJ1-4
abundance: medium-sized
v_gene: TRBV6-5
d_gene: -
CDR3nt: TGTGCCAGCAGTAGTGACAGGGAAAAACTGTTTTTT
CDR3aa: CASSSDREKLFF

j_gene: TRBJ1-3
abundance: -
v_gene: TRBV30
d_gene: -
CDR3nt: TGTGCCTGGAGTGCAGGGCGATATGGAAACACCATATATTTT
CDR3aa: CAWSAGRYGNTIYF

j_gene: TRBJ2-7
abundance: -
v_gene: TRBV7-9
d_gene: TRBD1
CDR3nt: TGTGCCAGCAGCTCGACAGGGAGCTCCTACGAGCAGTACTTC
CDR3aa: CASSSTGSSYEQYF

j_gene: TRBJ2-1
abundance: -
v_gene: TRBV19
d_gene: -
CDR3nt: TGTGCCAGTAGTATAGGGGCCAGGGATGAGCAGTTCTTC
CDR3aa: CASSIGARDEQFF

j_gene: TRBJ2-7
abundance: few
v_gene: TRBV11-2
d_gene: TRBD1
CDR3nt: TGTGCCAGCAGCTGGGAACAGGGGTTCTCCTACGAGCAGTACTTC
CDR3aa: CASSWEQGFSYEQYF

j_gene: TRBJ1-2
abundance: -
v_gene: TRBV7-9
d_gene: TRBD1
CDR3nt: TGTGCCAGCAGCTTGGCAGGGGGCTGGAGCTATGGCTACACCTTC
CDR3aa: CASSLAGGWSYGYTF

j_gene: TRBJ2-5
abundance: -
v_gene: TRBV5-6
d_gene: -
CDR3nt: TGTGCCAGCAGCCCCGGGGCAGGGGAAGTAGGGCAAGAGACCCAGTACTTC
CDR3aa: CASSPGAGEVGQETQYF

j_gene: TRBJ1-6
abundance: -
v_gene: TRBV7-8
d_gene: -
CDR3nt: TGTGCCAGCCGTTACGGTGGATGGAATTCACCCCTCCACTTT
CDR3aa: CASRYGGWNSPLHF

j_gene: TRBJ2-3
abundance: -
v_gene: TRBV11-2
d_gene: TRBD2
CDR3nt: TGTGCCAGCAGCTTGCAGATAGGCGGGAGCGTGAAGTATTTT
CDR3aa: CASSLQIGGSVKYF

j_gene: TRBJ1-2
abundance: -
v_gene: TRBV7-9
d_gene: -
CDR3nt: TGTGCCAGCACCAGCCTACAGGGCCCCCAACTTTATGGCTACACCTTC
CDR3aa: CASTSLQGPQLYGYTF

j_gene: TRBJ2-3
abundance: -
v_gene: TRBV15
d_gene: -
CDR3nt: TGTGCCACCAGCAGAGATTGGGACACAGATACGCAGTATTTT
CDR3aa: CATSRDWDTDTQYF

j_gene: TRBJ1-6
abundance: -
v_gene: TRBV4-3
d_gene: -
CDR3nt: TGCGCCAGCAGCCAAGATCGGGGTTCCTATAATTCACCCCTCCACTTT
CDR3aa: CASSQDRGSYNSPLHF

j_gene: TRBJ1-2
abundance: -
v_gene: TRBV30
d_gene: -
CDR3nt: TGTGCCTGGAGAATTAGGGGCGTGGGAGATGGCTACACCTTC
CDR3aa: CAWRIRGVGDGYTF

j_gene: TRBJ2-2
abundance: -
v_gene: TRBV29-1
d_gene: TRBD1
CDR3nt: TGCAGCGTCAGGACAGGGGGTACCGGGGAGCTGTTTTTT
CDR3aa: CSVRTGGTGELFF

j_gene: TRBJ2-1
abundance: -
v_gene: TRBV5-1
d_gene: TRBD2
CDR3nt: TGCGCCAGCAGCTTGGCCGGTTCTAGCGGCAATGAGCAGTTCTTC
CDR3aa: CASSLAGSSGNEQFF

j_gene: TRBJ2-3
abundance: -
v_gene: TRBV4-2
d_gene: TRBD2
CDR3nt: TGTGCCAGCAGCCAACGACTAGCGGGGGTCACAGATACGCAGTATTTT
CDR3aa: CASSQRLAGVTDTQYF

j_gene: TRBJ2-3
abundance: -
v_gene: TRBV2
d_gene: -
CDR3nt: TGTGCCAGCAGTGATAACAGGGGCACAGATACGCAGTATTTT
CDR3aa: CASSDNRGTDTQYF

j_gene: TRBJ2-1
abundance: -
v_gene: TRBV7-2
d_gene: TRBD2
CDR3nt: TGTGCCAGCAGCCCGGGACTAGCGGCCGCCAATGAGCAGTTCTTC
CDR3aa: CASSPGLAAANEQFF

j_gene: TRBJ2-3
abundance: -
v_gene: TRBV6-5
d_gene: TRBD2
CDR3nt: TGTGCCAGCAGTTTGTCTAGCGGCCCAGATACGCAGTATTTT
CDR3aa: CASSLSSGPDTQYF

j_gene: TRBJ1-1
abundance: -
v_gene: TRBV7-9
d_gene: -
CDR3nt: TGTGCCAGCAGCGCCAAGACACGGCGGAACACTGAAGCTTTCTTT
CDR3aa: CASSAKTRRNTEAFF

j_gene: TRBJ2-7
abundance: -
v_gene: TRBV5-5
d_gene: -
CDR3nt: TGTGCCAGCGCCTCCCTAGGGAGTAGCGAGACCTACGAGCAGTACTTC
CDR3aa: CASASLGSSETYEQYF

j_gene: TRBJ1-2
abundance: -
v_gene: TRBV5-6
d_gene: -
CDR3nt: TGTGCCAGCAGCTTTTCTAGGGGTTACCTTTATGGCTACACCTTC
CDR3aa: CASSFSRGYLYGYTF

j_gene: TRBJ2-3
abundance: few
v_gene: TRBV5-6
d_gene: -
CDR3nt: TGTGCCAGCAGCTTGTCTGGTACGCAGTATTTT
CDR3aa: CASSLSGTQYF

j_gene: TRBJ2-2
abundance: -
v_gene: TRBV7-4
d_gene: TRBD2
CDR3nt: TGTGCCAGCAGAGGACTAGCGGTAATAACCACCGGGGAGCTGTTTTTT
CDR3aa: CASRGLAVITTGELFF

j_gene: TRBJ2-5
abundance: -
v_gene: TRBV5-1
d_gene: -
CDR3nt: TGCGCCAGCAGCTTGGGGGTCTTTAAAGAGACCCAGTACTTC
CDR3aa: CASSLGVFKETQYF

j_gene: TRBJ1-1
abundance: -
v_gene: TRBV4-1
d_gene: -
CDR3nt: TGCGCCAGCAGCCAAACAGGGAACACTGAAGCTTTCTTT
CDR3aa: CASSQTGNTEAFF

j_gene: TRBJ2-1
abundance: -
v_gene: TRBV2
d_gene: -
CDR3nt: TGTGCCAGCCGCTCCCGGGCGAGGTTAAAGGAGCAGTTCTTC
CDR3aa: CASRSRARLKEQFF

j_gene: TRBJ1-3
abundance: -
v_gene: TRBV9
d_gene: TRBD1
CDR3nt: TGTGCCAGCAGCGGGGGACAGGGAAAGGGAGGAAACACCATATATTTT
CDR3aa: CASSGGQGKGGNTIYF

j_gene: TRBJ2-1
abundance: -
v_gene: TRBV6-5
d_gene: -
CDR3nt: TGTGCCAGCAGTTACGGGTGGAACAATGAGCAGTTCTTC
CDR3aa: CASSYGWNNEQFF

j_gene: TRBJ1-4
abundance: -
v_gene: TRBV21-1
d_gene: -
CDR3nt: TGTGCCAGCAATGAAAAACTGTTTTTT
CDR3aa: CASNEKLFF

j_gene: TRBJ2-4
abundance: -
v_gene: TRBV27
d_gene: -
CDR3nt: TGTGCCAGCAGTCGGATAGCCAAAAACATTCAGTACTTC
CDR3aa: CASSRIAKNIQYF

j_gene: TRBJ2-5
abundance: once
v_gene: TRBV30
d_gene: TRBD2
CDR3nt: TGTGCCTGGAGTGTAACGGCGGGACTATTAGCCACGACTACCGGAGGACAAGAGACCCAGTACTTC
CDR3aa: CAWSVTAGLLATTTGGQETQYF

j_gene: TRBJ2-3
abundance: -
v_gene: TRBV7-9
d_gene: TRBD2
CDR3nt: TGTGCCAGCAGCGGACTAGCGGACACAGATACGCAGTATTTT
CDR3aa: CASSGLADTDTQYF

j_gene: TRBJ2-1
abundance: -
v_gene: TRBV5-4
d_gene: TRBD2
CDR3nt: TGTGCCAGCAGCTTGAAACTAGCGGGAGTCAATGAGCAGTTCTTC
CDR3aa: CASSLKLAGVNEQFF

j_gene: TRBJ2-1
abundance: -
v_gene: TRBV19
d_gene: -
CDR3nt: TGTGCCAGTAGTTCACCCTCGTGGGGGGACAATGAGCAGTTCTTC
CDR3aa: CASSSPSWGDNEQFF